These 26 T cell receptor beta chains originate from one sample sequenced in a study of T cell responses to AZD1222 COVID-19 vaccine. Clones were sequenced by immunoSEQ multiplex PCR, and TCRdb holds only the in-frame ones, with some missing. The sample holds about 72,000 clones, roughly 91% seen once. The sample consisted of peripheral blood, taken on day 0 of AZD1222 vaccination. All receptors come from an adult in good health.

The J gene is TRBJ1-2, the V gene TRBV24-1; no clear D. Germline V gene lookup returns CDR1 KGHDR and CDR2 SFDVKD. V lost 2 bases to trimming and J lost 1 base, with 7 bases between them. This CDR3 contains 14 residues. The CDR3 loop is CATSDWQYNYGYTF. In DNA form, the CDR3 reads TGTGCCACCAGTGATTGGCAGTATAACTATGGCTACACCTTC.

The rearrangement joins TRBV28 to TRBJ1-2; maybe TRBD1 (6 bases). Deletions cut 6 bases from V and 4 bases from J, with 15 bases between. This CDR3 is built from 14 residues. In germline, CDR1 is MDHEN, CDR2 SYDVKM. This CDR3 reads CASRNSRQVYGYTF. The CDR3 DNA sequence: TGTGCCAGCAGGAACTCCAGACAGGTCTATGGCTACACCTTC.

This chain connects TRBV7-3 to TRBJ1-1; D might be TRBD1 (6 bases). This CDR3 spans 16 amino acids. Trimming left V 0 bases short and J 8 bases short, with 19 bases between. CDR1 is SGHTA and CDR2 is FQGTGA in the germline V gene. CDR3 protein: CASSLTGAPPRPEAFF. CDR3 coding DNA: TGTGCCAGCAGCTTAACGGGGGCCCCGCCAAGGCCCGAAGCTTTCTTT.

The chain has TRBV11-2 and TRBJ2-7; TRBD2 might be the D (5 bases). Germline loops: CDR1 SGHAT, CDR2 FQNNGV. The ends were cut back, 5 bases at V and 6 bases at J, with 17 bases in the middle. This CDR3 has 14 residues. The CDR3 DNA follows: TGTGCCAGCAGCGTCCAGCGGCAGGAGGTCGAGCAGTACTTC. Translated, it gives CASSVQRQEVEQYF.

This clone was detected once. The chain carries TRBV29-1 and TRBJ1-1; perhaps TRBD1 as D (5 bases). The CDR3 is made up of 12 amino acids. Trimming cost V 7 bases and J 0 bases, with 9 bases left between them. CDR1 is SQVTM and CDR2 is ANQGSEA in the germline V gene. The CDR3 loop reads CSALRVNTEAFF. The CDR3 DNA reads as TGCAGCGCCCTCAGGGTGAACACTGAAGCTTTCTTT.

This rearrangement joins TRBV7-2 to TRBJ1-2; D is undetermined. With 1 base removed from V and 6 bases from J, the gap between germline ends came to 3 bases. The germline V gene encodes CDR1 SGHTA and CDR2 FQGNSA. The CDR3 consists of 11 residues. Here the CDR3 DNA reads TGTGCCAGCAGCTTAGGCGATGGCTACACCTTC. It is translated as CASSLGDGYTF.

The V gene is TRBV6-2 or TRBV6-3, the J gene TRBJ1-1; the D is unclear. This CDR3 has 13 residues. V dropped 3 bases and J dropped 2 bases, with 7 bases sitting between them. Germline CDR1 MNHEY, CDR2 SVGEGT. CDR3 nucleotide sequence: TGTGCCAGCAGTTATGGGTTTAACACTGAAGCTTTCTTT. This gives the protein CASSYGFNTEAFF.

V usage is TRBV6-4 and J usage is TRBJ1-2; D is uncertain. This CDR3 has 14 residues. Per the germline V gene, CDR1 is MRHNA and CDR2 is SNTAGT. Trimming removed 4 bases at V and 4 bases at J, with 13 bases between. CDR3 sequence reads: CASSARDISYGYTF. The CDR3, as DNA: TGTGCCAGCAGTGCTCGAGACATCTCCTATGGCTACACCTTC.

This clone was recorded once. The chain combines TRBV6-5 with TRBJ2-7; D might be TRBD2 (6 bases). Trimming left V 7 bases short and J 2 bases short, with 18 bases between. CDR3 length equals 15 residues. The germline V gene has CDR1 MNHEY and CDR2 SVGAGI. The CDR3: CASTSYDSGTYEQYF. For the CDR3, the DNA is TGTGCCAGCACCTCGTATGATAGCGGAACCTACGAGCAGTACTTC.

This chain uses TRBV28 with TRBJ1-3, with D unresolved. V lost 7 bases, J lost 1 base, and 5 bases lay in between. Germline assignment: CDR1 MDHEN and CDR2 SYDVKM. The CDR3 spans 12 residues. For the CDR3, the DNA is TGTGCCAGCATTAGTTCTGGAAACACCATATATTTT. Its protein product is CASISSGNTIYF.

V is TRBV11-2 and J is TRBJ2-1; D call uncertain. Germline V gene lookup returns CDR1 SGHAT and CDR2 FQNNGV. The CDR3 sequence is 13 residues long. V lost 1 base to trimming and J lost 2 bases, with 3 bases between them. CDR3: CASSLVTYNEQFF. In DNA form, the CDR3 reads TGTGCCAGCAGCTTAGTAACCTACAATGAGCAGTTCTTC.

The chain joins TRBV5-4 to TRBJ2-7; D might be TRBD2 (6 bases). Trimming removed 4 bases from V and 2 bases from J, with 13 bases in between. Germline loops: CDR1 SGHNT, CDR2 YYREEE (reference sequence). The CDR3 is 14 residues long. CDR3 bases: TGTGCCAGCAGCCCAGCACCGGGGGCCTACGAGCAGTACTTC. It yields the protein CASSPAPGAYEQYF.

This rearrangement joins TRBV2 to TRBJ1-5; D gene uncertain. Germline loops: CDR1 SNHLY, CDR2 FYNNEI. This CDR3 has 13 residues. Trimming shortened V by 6 bases and J by 11 bases, and 17 bases separated the two germline ends. CDR3 in amino acids: CASSASERRAQHF. CDR3 DNA sequence: TGTGCCAGCAGCGCCTCTGAGCGGCGCGCCCAGCATTTT.

The V call is TRBV2, the J call TRBJ1-5; 12 nucleotides agree with TRBD1. The V gene end was trimmed by 4 bases and the J gene end by 6 bases; junction bases not matched to a gene: 4. There are 15 residues in the CDR3. Germline CDR1 and CDR2: SNHLY and FYNNEI. Written as DNA, the CDR3 is TGTGCCAGCAGTGGGGACAGGGGGCTTATTCAGCCCCAGCATTTT. Its protein is CASSGDRGLIQPQHF. The whole variable domain, filled in from reference TRBV2 and TRBJ1-5, reads EPEVTQTPSHQVTQMGQEVILRCVPISNHLYFYWYRQILGQKVEFLVSFYNNEISEKSEIFDDQFSVERPDGSNFTLKIRSTKLEDSAMYFCASSGDRGLIQPQHFGDGTRLSIL.

The chain carries TRBV18 and TRBJ2-5; perhaps TRBD2 as D (5 bases). The CDR3 covers 16 residues. The germline CDR1 and CDR2 sequences are KGHSH and LQKENI. V lost 4 bases, J lost 5 bases, and 20 bases lay in between. The chain's CDR3 is CASSQPGSPTGETQYF. Here the CDR3 DNA reads TGTGCCAGCTCACAGCCGGGGTCCCCTACTGGGGAGACCCAGTACTTC.

The chain links TRBV13 to TRBJ2-1; 8 nucleotides align to TRBD2. Trimming at V came to 4 bases and at J to 6 bases, leaving 8 bases not matched to a gene. Germline loops: CDR1 PRHDT, CDR2 FYEKMQ (reference sequence). This CDR3 spans 15 amino acids. The chain's CDR3 is CASSSPERGPNEQFF. CDR3 nucleotides: TGTGCCAGCAGCTCCCCGGAGCGGGGGCCCAATGAGCAGTTCTTC. Together with reference TRBV13 and TRBJ2-1, the CDR3 gives the full variable domain: AAGVIQSPRHLIKEKRETATLKCYPIPRHDTVYWYQQGPGQDPQFLISFYEKMQSDKGSIPDRFSAQQFSDYHSELNMSSLELGDSALYFCASSSPERGPNEQFFGPGTRLTVL.

This clone has more than one count but fewer than ten. The CDR3 DNA is TGTGCCAGCAGCTTGGCCGCAGAGGGGGCCAACGTCCTGACTTTC. Translating gives CASSLAAEGANVLTF. V gene TRBV5-4 combines with J gene TRBJ2-6; D remains ambiguous. The germline CDR1 and CDR2 sequences are SGHNT and YYREEE (reference sequence). This CDR3 is built from 15 residues. V was clipped by 0 bases and J by 4 bases, with 8 bases between them.

CDR3 sequence reads: CASSFGQNYEQYF. The CDR3 bases are TGTGCCAGCAGCTTTGGACAGAACTACGAGCAGTACTTC. This chain uses TRBV5-5 with TRBJ2-7; tentatively, D is TRBD1 (6 bases). The CDR3 covers 13 residues. Trimming removed 2 bases at V and 3 bases at J, with 9 bases between. Germline-derived CDR1 and CDR2 are SGHKS and YYEKEE (reference sequence).

The J gene is TRBJ2-1, the V gene TRBV4-1; D uncertain. V gave up 1 base and J gave up 4 bases, with 5 bases separating them. Germline lookup yields CDR1 MGHRA and CDR2 YSYEKL. This CDR3 is built from 13 residues. CDR3 region: CASSQVLYNEQFF. The CDR3 nucleotides are TGCGCCAGCAGCCAAGTATTATACAATGAGCAGTTCTTC.

The chain employs TRBV7-3 and TRBJ2-5, with 15 bases aligning to TRBD2. CDR3 length: 17 amino acids. Looked up from germline, CDR1 is SGHTA and CDR2 is FQGTGA. The J segment lost 4 bases and the V segment lost 3 bases, leaving 6 bases of the junction unmatched. CDR3: CASSLGTSGGQGETQYF. The CDR3 region has the DNA TGTGCCAGCAGCTTGGGGACTAGCGGGGGGCAAGGAGAGACCCAGTACTTC.

Turning to this clone: This CDR3 is also generated by other DNA sequences in the sample. The V call is TRBV7-2, the J call TRBJ2-1; perhaps TRBD2 as D (6 bases). The germline V gene encodes CDR1 SGHTA and CDR2 FQGNSA. The V end was cut by 2 bases, the J end by 7 bases, with 15 bases between. The CDR3 totals 15 residues. The CDR3 loop reads CASSLPRRGRNEQFF. In DNA, the CDR3 is TGTGCCAGCAGCTTACCTCGCCGGGGGAGGAATGAGCAGTTCTTC.

V and J are TRBV20-1 and TRBJ1-5, with D hard to call. CDR1 is DFQATT, CDR2 SNEGSKA, per germline (reference sequence). Trimming removed 3 bases from V and 7 bases from J, with 13 bases in between. The CDR3 contains 13 residues. CDR3 in DNA: TGCAGTGCTAGTGCCGTGGGTCACCAGCCCCAGCATTTT. Translating it yields CSASAVGHQPQHF.

The chain couples TRBV7-2 to TRBJ1-1; tentatively, D is TRBD1 (6 bases). CDR3 length: 13 amino acids. Between the trimmed V and J ends, which lost 5 bases and 6 bases, there was a span of 13 bases. Germline V gene data show CDR1 as SGHTA and CDR2 as FQGNSA. Here the CDR3 reads CASSVPGVAEAFF. CDR3 nucleotide sequence: TGTGCCAGCAGCGTTCCAGGGGTGGCTGAAGCTTTCTTT.

This clone has a single count. The chain carries TRBV5-1 and TRBJ2-1, with 8 bases identical to TRBD2. The V gene's germline CDR1 is SGHRS and CDR2 YFSETQ. With 0 bases clipped from V and 7 bases from J, the junction kept 15 bases outside the gene matches. The CDR3 sequence is 18 residues long. CDR3: CASSLELASGGFGNEQFF. CDR3 in DNA: TGCGCCAGCAGCTTGGAATTGGCGAGCGGGGGATTCGGGAATGAGCAGTTCTTC.

This chain links TRBV7-9 with TRBJ2-7, with TRBD2 matching over 9 bases. Looked up from germline, CDR1 is SEHNR and CDR2 is FQNEAQ (reference sequence). V shed 4 bases, J shed 7 bases, and the junction held 8 bases outside the gene matches. The CDR3 runs to 14 residues. This CDR3 reads CASSSSGAGEEQYF. The CDR3 nucleotides read TGTGCCAGCAGCTCTAGCGGGGCCGGGGAGGAGCAGTACTTC. Complete variable domain (other parts from reference TRBV7-9 and TRBJ2-7): DTGVSQNPRHKITKRGQNVTFRCDPISEHNRLYWYRQTLGQGPEFLTYFQNEAQLEKSRLLSDRFSAERPKGSFSTLEIQRTEQGDSAMYLCASSSSGAGEEQYFGPGTRLTVT.

The chain joins TRBV27 to TRBJ1-1; D call uncertain. Germline V gives CDR1 MNHEY, CDR2 SMNVEV (reference sequence). The V and J ends lost 5 bases and 10 bases respectively, with 23 bases between them. The CDR3 is made up of 15 amino acids. DNA for the CDR3: TGTGCCAGCAGTCCCCACGGTCTTGTTTTCGTAGGAGCTTTCTTT. Translation: CASSPHGLVFVGAFF.